This T cell receptor (beta chain) originates from a study of T cell repertoires in cytomegalovirus infection (dated by TCRdb to between 2019 and 2020). In terms of the full investigation: Recently identified HLA-C-restricted CMV epitopes, whose presentation resists viral immunomodulation, were targeted by peptide stimulations together with well-studied HLA-B-restricted epitopes. Donor HLA type was relevant to the analysis, because carriage of CMV infection together with the matching HLA type was indicated by public TCR beta signatures. Study-wide findings and limitations: Carriers of CMV infection plus the relevant HLA type were discriminated by the cumulative frequency of public TCR beta family members in the study cohort and in an independent 352-donor cohort. The ex vivo response was dominated by HLA-C-restricted CMV-specific TCR beta clonotypes, and the single most frequent clonotype in two of eight donors was supplied by these HLA-C-restricted clonotypes.

The meaning of the sample's treatment or condition label: in vitro stimulation with specific CMV peptide epitopes to enrich CMV-specific T cells. This clonotype was recorded at least ten times. The clone's antigen remains unknown. It has no much larger one-base neighbor in the sample; base qualities were not kept. Taken from cysteine to phenylalanine, the CDR3 has 17 residues. Solely the CDR3 DNA is kept, with 51 bases framed from the first base. Trimming leaves V shorter by 4 bases and J shorter by 0 bases, with the junction holding 6 bases beyond the gene matches. The instrument given in TCRdb is Illumina HiSeq 1500. In-frame beta chains were kept once TCRdb had trimmed the public reads at Q25 with fastp and called clones with MiXCR. Merged by CDR3 protein, the rows form single entries marked with the most common genes and DNA. The sample table contains 900,000 to 950,000 distinct CDR3 sequences; only one count was recorded for around 31% of them. About 14% of the sample belongs to the ten largest clones.

The chain uses TRBV12-3 or TRBV12-4 and TRBJ1-5; 10 central nucleotides agree with TRBD1. The sample consisted of cultured CD8+ T cells from PBMCs, taken from culture after CMV antigen stimulation. The receptor was isolated from a human donor in good health (CMV status not recorded). Some clones in this sample may be carry-over from other donors' samples. The DNA is as follows: TGTGCCAGCAGTTCCGGGACAGGGGACTTTAGCAATCAGCCCCAGCATTTT. This is translated as CASSSGTGDFSNQPQHF.